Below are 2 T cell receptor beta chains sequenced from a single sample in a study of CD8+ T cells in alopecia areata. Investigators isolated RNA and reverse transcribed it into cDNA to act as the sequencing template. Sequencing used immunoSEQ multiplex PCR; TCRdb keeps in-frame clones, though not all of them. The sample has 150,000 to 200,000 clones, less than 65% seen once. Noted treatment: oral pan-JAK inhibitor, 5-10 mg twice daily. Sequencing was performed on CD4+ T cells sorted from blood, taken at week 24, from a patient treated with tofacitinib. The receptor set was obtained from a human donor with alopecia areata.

Here the CDR3 reads CAWSVWGSAMNTEAFF. CDR3 in DNA: TGTGCCTGGAGTGTATGGGGGAGCGCAATGAACACTGAAGCTTTCTTT. The V and J genes are TRBV30 and TRBJ1-1; perhaps TRBD1 as D (5 bases). V lost 0 bases and J lost 0, with 14 bases in between. Looked up from germline, CDR1 is GTSNPN and CDR2 is SVGIG (reference sequence). The CDR3 sequence is 16 residues long.

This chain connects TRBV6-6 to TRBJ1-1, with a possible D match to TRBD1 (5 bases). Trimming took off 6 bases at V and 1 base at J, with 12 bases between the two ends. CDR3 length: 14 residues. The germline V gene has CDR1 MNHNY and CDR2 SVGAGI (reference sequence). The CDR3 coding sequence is TGTGCCAGCAGCCGATCTACAGGGAACACTGAAGCTTTCTTT. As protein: CASSRSTGNTEAFF.